Detailed here is one T cell receptor (beta chain). This specimen belongs to a study of blood T cell repertoires in COVID-19. As processed by the authors: How many nucleated cells were present was estimated from reference gene primer amplification. Produced via immunoSEQ multiplex PCR; TCRdb's table is partial and in-frame only. The DNA was the basis for D and trimming; V, J and clone size are from that table. The sample shows about 330,000 clones, under 95% of them seen only once. Adults between about 18 and 89 years of age took part from more than 20 US areas. Categorization into cohorts depended on clinical history that participants reported. For recovered donors of Cohort 3, there were two negative PCRs, clearance, or symptom resolution. The receptor was isolated from a woman between 25 and 40 years old who had recovered from COVID-19. Specimen: PBMCs or T cells enriched from blood (not recorded which).

CDR3: CASSTGLAGAVAKNIQYF. In DNA, the CDR3 is TGTGCCAGTAGTACCGGACTAGCGGGGGCAGTAGCCAAAAACATTCAGTACTTC. The rearrangement joins TRBV19 to TRBJ2-4; TRBD2 matches 13 bases. This CDR3 contains 18 residues. Per germline, CDR1 LNHDA and CDR2 SQIVND (reference sequence). V lost 4 bases, J lost 0 bases, and 6 bases stayed unmatched. The whole variable domain, remainder taken from reference TRBV19 and TRBJ2-4, is DGGITQSPKYLFRKEGQNVTLSCEQNLNHDAMYWYRQDPGQGLRLIYYSQIVNDFQKGDIAEGYSVSREKKESFPLTVTSAQKNPTAFYLCASSTGLAGAVAKNIQYFGAGTRLSVL.